The 27 T cell receptor beta chains reported below all come from one sample, sequenced in a study of blood T cells in healthy people across ages. A sample-barcoded 5' primer and a J-beta primer mix were used in a second PCR of roughly 6 to 12 cycles. TCRdb passed the 5' RACE reads through MiXCR, listing each CDR3 protein once. The sample includes more than 600,000 distinct CDR3 sequences, about 25% of them seen just once. This sample also belongs to another study, concerning T cells of mothers and their children.

The sample was blood. Source of these receptors: a boy younger than 18 in good health.

This clonotype was seen a few times. V is TRBV11-2 and J is TRBJ2-7, with 10 bases identical to TRBD1. V dropped 2 bases and J dropped 2; count of bases not matched to a gene: 6. Germline V CDR1 and CDR2: SGHAT, FQNNGV. This CDR3 has 16 residues. The CDR3 loop reads CASSLIHGQGAYEQYF. In DNA form, the CDR3 reads TGTGCCAGCAGCTTAATCCACGGACAGGGGGCCTACGAGCAGTACTTC.

CDR3 in amino acids: CASSYLDTGELFF. In DNA, the CDR3 is TGTGCCAGCAGTTACCTGGACACCGGGGAGCTGTTTTTT. The chain employs TRBV6-2 or TRBV6-3 and TRBJ2-2; D is ambiguous. The CDR3 runs to 13 residues. Deletions cut 2 bases from V and 3 bases from J, with 4 bases between. Per germline, CDR1 MNHEY and CDR2 SVGEGT.

This chain joins TRBV6-5 and TRBJ2-5; D possibly corresponds to TRBD2 (5 bases). The better agreement between TRBJ2-7 and the DNA end casts doubt on the J call. Germline lookup yields CDR1 MNHEY and CDR2 SVGAGI. This CDR3 is 17 amino acids long. CDR3 residues: CASSYSKEGSSPYEQYF. The DNA for the CDR3 is TGTGCCAGCAGTTACTCGAAAGAGGGCAGTAGTCCCTACGAGCAGTACTTC.

The V and J genes are TRBV5-1 and TRBJ2-3; the D is unclear. Germline V gene data show CDR1 as SGHRS and CDR2 as YFSETQ. V lost 0 bases and J lost 4, with 12 bases in between. This CDR3 contains 15 residues. The CDR3 DNA reads TGCGCCAGCAGCTTGGCCCCAGAGGTGTCAGATACGCAGTATTTT. Translated, it gives CASSLAPEVSDTQYF. The full variable domain, its missing parts supplied by reference TRBV5-1 and TRBJ2-3, is KAGVTQTPRYLIKTRGQQVTLSCSPISGHRSVSWYQQTPGQGLQFLFEYFSETQRNKGNFPGRFSGRQFSNSRSEMNVSTLELGDSALYLCASSLAPEVSDTQYFGPGTRLTVL.

Only a few counts were recorded for this clonotype. Compared with germline, one end of the junction differs, possibly owing to a read error. The chain recombines TRBV18 with TRBJ2-6, with 7 positions matching TRBD1. This CDR3 has 13 amino acids. Germline V gene lookup returns CDR1 KGHSH and CDR2 LQKENI. Written as DNA, the CDR3 is TGTGCCAGCTCACCGCAAGACAGGGTCGTCATGACTTTC. The encoded protein is CASSPQDRVVMTF. Supplemented by reference TRBV18 and TRBJ2-6, the full variable domain reads NAGVMQNPRHLVRRRGQEARLRCSPMKGHSHVYWYRQLPEEGLKFMVYLQKENIIDESGMPKERFSAEFPKEGPSILRIQQVVRGDSAAYFCASSPQDRVVMTFGAGSRLTVL.

The J gene is TRBJ1-3, the V gene TRBV7-9, with D maybe TRBD1 (6 bases). CDR1 is SEHNR and CDR2 is FQNEAQ in the germline V gene (reference sequence). The germline V and J ends were trimmed by 4 bases and 1 base, with 8 bases remaining between them. The CDR3 length is 14 residues. The CDR3 is CASSSRGSGNTIYF. Here the CDR3 DNA reads TGTGCCAGCAGCTCCAGGGGTTCTGGAAACACCATATATTTT.

For this clonotype: A read error may produce the germline difference seen at one junction end. The chain combines TRBV4-2 with TRBJ2-4; D possibly corresponds to TRBD2 (6 bases). In germline, CDR1 is LGHNA, CDR2 YNFKEQ. The CDR3 sequence is 13 residues long. CDR3 region: CASSQVGSTRRDF. For the CDR3, the DNA is TGTGCCAGCAGCCAAGTTGGATCGACTAGAAGGGACTTC.

The genes are TRBV19 and TRBJ1-2, with a tentative D call TRBD1 (6 bases). This CDR3 comprises 13 residues. Trimming took 5 bases from V and 6 from J, leaving 13 bases between them. Germline-derived CDR1 and CDR2 are LNHDA and SQIVND (reference sequence). The CDR3 nucleotides are TGTGCCAGTAGTTACGGGGGGGCCCATGGCTACACCTTC. Protein product: CASSYGGAHGYTF.

The V gene is TRBV12-3 or TRBV12-4, the J gene TRBJ1-6; D might be TRBD1 (6 bases). The ends were cut back, 2 bases at V and 10 bases at J, with 15 bases in the middle. There are 15 residues in the CDR3. For the CDR3, the DNA is TGTGCCAGCAGTTTAACAAGGGGGTTGAACTCACCCCTCCACTTT. It specifies CASSLTRGLNSPLHF.

The table lists this clonotype with a few counts. The genes are TRBV6-2 or TRBV6-3 and TRBJ2-2; D tentatively reads TRBD1 or TRBD2 (6 bases each). V was shortened by 5 bases and J by 3 bases, with 10 bases between the two germline ends. Per the germline V gene, CDR1 is MNHEY and CDR2 is SVGEGT. CDR3 length: 14 amino acids. CDR3 loop: CASSRGGHTGELFF. The CDR3 DNA reads TGTGCCAGCAGTCGAGGGGGGCACACCGGGGAGCTGTTTTTT.

This chain uses TRBV10-1 with TRBJ2-1; 7 nucleotides match TRBD2. The CDR3 is 16 residues long. The J segment lost 7 bases and the V segment lost 4 bases, leaving 13 bases of the junction unmatched. Germline V gives CDR1 WNHNN, CDR2 SYGVQD (reference sequence). The CDR3: CASSVVAGDPLNEQFF. CDR3 sequence (DNA): TGCGCCAGCAGTGTCGTTGCGGGAGACCCTTTGAATGAGCAGTTCTTC.

This clonotype was seen a few times. V usage is TRBV10-3 and J usage is TRBJ2-7; a possible D gene is TRBD1 (6 bases). CDR3 length: 14 residues. Germline V gene data show CDR1 as ENHRY and CDR2 as SYGVKD. The ends were cut back, 3 bases at V and 1 base at J, with 10 bases in the middle. The CDR3 reads CAISDVGTSYEQYF. CDR3 nucleotide sequence: TGTGCCATCAGTGATGTCGGGACATCCTACGAGCAGTACTTC.

V usage is TRBV3-1 and J usage is TRBJ1-3, with D uncertain. CDR1 is LGHDT, CDR2 YNNKEL, per germline (reference sequence). The V and J ends lost 0 bases and 0 bases respectively, with 12 bases between them. The CDR3 consists of 17 residues. Here the CDR3 DNA reads TGTGCCAGCAGCCAAGAGGGCGGGTTAAGCTCTGGAAACACCATATATTTT. Its protein product is CASSQEGGLSSGNTIYF.

V and J are TRBV9 and TRBJ2-5, with D possibly matching TRBD1 (6 bases). This CDR3 is built from 15 residues. The germline CDR1 and CDR2 sequences are SGDLS and YYNGEE. V lost 0 bases and J 1 base, leaving 10 bases between the germline ends. The CDR3 coding sequence is TGTGCCAGCAGCGTAGGAGGGGGTATCCAAGAGACCCAGTACTTC. The encoded protein is CASSVGGGIQETQYF. Supplemented by reference TRBV9 and TRBJ2-5, the full variable domain reads DSGVTQTPKHLITATGQRVTLRCSPRSGDLSVYWYQQSLDQGLQFLIQYYNGEERAKGNILERFSAQQFPDLHSELNLSSLELGDSALYFCASSVGGGIQETQYFGPGTRLLVL.

The chain couples TRBV7-8 to TRBJ2-1, with D perhaps matching TRBD2 (8 bases). V lost 0 bases and J lost 5, with 20 bases in between. The CDR3 runs 18 residues. Germline lookup yields CDR1 SGHVS and CDR2 FQNEAQ. CDR3 nucleotides: TGTGCCAGCAGCTTAGCGCTGCAGGGGGTAGCGGGGAACAATGAGCAGTTCTTC. Protein: CASSLALQGVAGNNEQFF.

The chain joins TRBV4-1 to TRBJ1-5; 9 bases are shared with TRBD1. CDR1 MGHRA and CDR2 YSYEKL come from the germline V gene. The CDR3 has 16 amino acids. The junction had 7 bases not matched to a gene; V was cut back by 3 bases and J by 4 bases. CDR3 region: CASSQEPGQGNQPQHF. CDR3 nucleotides: TGCGCCAGCAGCCAGGAACCGGGACAGGGAAATCAGCCCCAGCATTTT.

This chain uses TRBV7-6 with TRBJ2-1, with 8 bases aligning to TRBD1. Germline V gene sequence: CDR1 SGHVS, CDR2 FNYEAQ. CDR3 length: 14 amino acids. With V trimmed by 1 base and J by 6 bases, 2 bases remained unmatched. The CDR3 sequence: CASSLGTGFNEQFF. The DNA for the CDR3 is TGTGCCAGCAGCTTAGGGACAGGGTTCAATGAGCAGTTCTTC.

V usage is TRBV12-3 or TRBV12-4 and J usage is TRBJ1-2; no reliable D call. V was cut by 6 bases and J by 2 bases, with 16 bases left in between. This CDR3 has 15 amino acids. The CDR3, as DNA: TGTGCCAGCAGGACTGGACGGAACCCGAACTATGGCTACACCTTC. Translation gives CASRTGRNPNYGYTF.

A few counts support this clonotype. V and J are TRBV14 and TRBJ2-1, with D perhaps being TRBD1 or TRBD2 (5 bases each). This CDR3 has 16 residues. V was shortened by 0 bases and J by 5 bases, with 14 bases between the two germline ends. Germline-derived CDR1 and CDR2 are SGHDN and FVKESK. The CDR3 is CASSQDLGTDDNEQFF. The CDR3, as DNA: TGTGCCAGCAGCCAAGATCTCGGGACCGACGACAATGAGCAGTTCTTC.

This clonotype was observed a few times. This chain joins TRBV20-1 and TRBJ2-3, with D unclear. The germline CDR1 and CDR2 sequences are DFQATT and SNEGSKA (reference sequence). The CDR3 runs 14 residues. The V end lost 1 base, the J end lost 2 bases, and 10 bases lay between the germline ends. CDR3 nucleotides: TGCAGTGCTAGAGTTGGGCCAAACACAGATACGCAGTATTTT. It encodes CSARVGPNTDTQYF.

With respect to this clonotype: At one of its ends the junction is not consistent with the germline gene, which may arise from a read error. This chain uses TRBV7-7 with TRBJ2-5; D uncertain. The V gene's germline CDR1 is SSHAT and CDR2 FNYEAQ (reference sequence). The CDR3 covers 17 residues. The CDR3 bases are TGTGCTAGCAGCCCTCCATCTCAGCTTACCCCGGAAGAGACCCAGTACTTC. It codes for CASSPPSQLTPEETQYF.

The genes are TRBV6-5 and TRBJ2-5; 9 bases match TRBD1. The CDR3 covers 20 residues. V was pared by 4 bases and J by 4 bases, with 22 bases of the junction left unmatched. Germline CDR1 and CDR2: MNHEY and SVGAGI. Here the CDR3 DNA reads TGTGCCAGCAGTTTCCCTAGGGACAGGGAGGTTATTGGAGTACTAGAGACCCAGTACTTC. Amino acid sequence: CASSFPRDREVIGVLETQYF.

CDR3 DNA sequence: TGCGCCAGCAGCTACGATACGGGAGCCGAGGACGAGCAGTACTTC. Translating gives CASSYDTGAEDEQYF. This chain uses TRBV5-1 with TRBJ2-7; perhaps TRBD2 as D (6 bases). Trimming removed 3 bases at V and 5 bases at J, with 18 bases between. The CDR3 extends over 15 amino acids. Germline V gives CDR1 SGHRS, CDR2 YFSETQ.

This clonotype was recorded a few times. The CDR3 region is CSASWTLYGYTF. The CDR3 bases are TGCAGTGCTAGCTGGACCCTATATGGCTACACCTTC. The chain links TRBV20-1 to TRBJ1-2; no reliable D call. This CDR3 comprises 12 residues. Germline V gene data show CDR1 as DFQATT and CDR2 as SNEGSKA (reference sequence). V shed 3 bases and J shed 5 bases, with 10 bases lying between them.

The chain links TRBV3-1 to TRBJ2-2, with D perhaps TRBD1 (8 bases). V lost 0 bases, J lost 7 bases, and 18 bases lay in between. CDR1 is LGHDT, CDR2 YNNKEL, per germline (reference sequence). This CDR3 contains 17 residues. The CDR3 DNA follows: TGTGCCAGCAGCCAAGATCGGGGGGACAGGAGGGTCGGGGAGCTGTTTTTT. Protein: CASSQDRGDRRVGELFF.

There are a few counts of this clonotype. The chain couples TRBV20-1 to TRBJ2-1; a possible D gene is TRBD2 (5 bases). The germline gives CDR1 DFQATT, CDR2 SNEGSKA (reference sequence). V lost 5 bases and J lost 7, with 12 bases in between. This CDR3 is 12 amino acids long. The CDR3 here is CSAPGRGNEQFF. The CDR3 coding sequence is TGCAGTGCTCCGGGCCGCGGGAATGAGCAGTTCTTC.

This clonotype was recorded many times. The rearrangement links TRBV6-6 to TRBJ2-5; a weak D match, TRBD2 (6 bases). The CDR3 has 13 amino acids. Looked up from germline, CDR1 is MNHNY and CDR2 is SVGAGI (reference sequence). Between the trimmed V and J ends, which lost 2 bases and 3 bases, there was a span of 7 bases. CDR3 coding DNA: TGTGCCAGCAGTTACGGAGGGGAAGAGACCCAGTACTTC. This translates into CASSYGGEETQYF.